This entry features one T cell receptor beta chain sequence. What it binds is not known. The sample comes from a study of vaccination effects on CD4 cells after COVID-19. Sequencing used immunoSEQ multiplex PCR; TCRdb keeps in-frame clones, though not all of them. The sample has 70,000 to 75,000 clones; roughly 70% are singletons. V lost 6 bases and J lost 0, with 6 bases in between. Per the germline V gene, CDR1 is MNHNY and CDR2 is SVGAGI (reference sequence). The CDR3 sequence is 13 residues long. Pools of viral peptides were used by the ViraFEST assay to expand antigen-specific CD4+ T cells ahead of sequencing. Following culture for about ten days, CD4+ T cells were isolated. Vaccinated participants had no history of SARS-CoV-2 infection and tested negative for nucleocapsid antibodies.

The sequence derives from a human donor who received a COVID-19 vaccine. The material was CD4+ T cells from PBMCs cultured with HCoV-OC43 spike peptides, obtained before COVID-19 vaccination. Subset reported: HCoV-OC43 spike overlapping peptide pool stimulation. The chain links TRBV6-6 to TRBJ1-5, with unresolved D. CDR3 coding DNA: TGTGCCAGCAGGCCGAGTAGCAATCAGCCCCAGCATTTT. This encodes CASRPSSNQPQHF.